This T cell receptor (beta chain) was sequenced during a study of identifying expanded T cells in peripheral blood. Germline CDR1 SGHRS, CDR2 YFSETQ. The CDR3 consists of 13 residues. V lost 0 bases and J 1 base, leaving 4 bases between the germline ends. In the case of this clone: The target antigen is unknown.

This table comes from immunoSEQ multiplex PCR, and its TCRdb copy is limited to in-frame clones, with some not included. The table has about 100,000 clones, 75% to 90% seen once. Study observations and caveats: Two-week clone count variance significantly increased as total template count grew.

The source material was blood. The rearrangement uses TRBV5-1 and TRBJ2-5; D is uncertain. The sequence was obtained from a person aged 18 to 70 in good health. This CDR3 is CASSLGTQETQYF. CDR3 sequence (DNA): TGCGCCAGCAGCTTGGGGACCCAAGAGACCCAGTACTTC. The whole variable domain, remainder taken from reference TRBV5-1 and TRBJ2-5, is KAGVTQTPRYLIKTRGQQVTLSCSPISGHRSVSWYQQTPGQGLQFLFEYFSETQRNKGNFPGRFSGRQFSNSRSEMNVSTLELGDSALYLCASSLGTQETQYFGPGTRLLVL.